Below, 16 T cell receptor beta chains from the same sample are listed, as sequenced in a study of CXCR3-negative and CXCR3-positive naive CD8 T cells (dated by TCRdb to about 2019). No antigen has been identified for these receptors. Sequencing used a NextSeq 550. The Human TCR Profiling Kit (MiLaboratory) was used to make UMI-labeled 5' RACE TRB cDNA libraries. Reprocessed by TCRdb, the reads give a single entry per CDR3 protein sequence, without DNA. This sample's table has entries for tens of thousands of distinct CDR3 sequences. The ten largest clones represent around 0.53% of the sample. General study outcomes and caveats: Compared with CXCR3-negative naive cells, CXCR3-positive naive cells had TRB CDR3s with higher hydrophobicity (lower Kidera factor 4), lower energy, and higher strength and volume indices.

Input material: naive CXCR3+ CD8+ T cells from blood. The sample's cell subset or site label is to be understood as: CD45RO-CCR7+CD27+CD95- naive CD8+ T cells expressing CXCR3 (TNR3+). The receptors come from a human donor in good health. Some clones in this sample may be carry-over from other donors' samples.

The chain combines TRBV15 with TRBJ2-1; TCRdb returns TRBD1, unconfirmable since there is no DNA. The CDR3 loop spans 15 amino acids. Germline V gene sequence: CDR1 LNHNV, CDR2 YYDKDF (reference sequence). The CDR3 here is CATSTPGTTYNEQFF.

The J gene is TRBJ1-1, the V gene TRBV12-2. TRBV12-2 is a pseudogene segment. The CDR3 covers 12 residues. This chain's CDR3 is CASRLPGREAFF.

V is TRBV9 and J is TRBJ1-1. CDR3 length: 14 amino acids. Germline CDR1 is SGDLS and CDR2 is YYNGEE. This chain's CDR3 is CASSSKEGPAEAFF.

CDR3 region: CASSKEDRVDQPQHF. The rearrangement links TRBV6-1 to TRBJ1-5; TCRdb gives TRBD1 as the D gene, but with no DNA this cannot be confirmed. CDR3 length: 15 amino acids. Per the germline V gene, CDR1 is MNHNS and CDR2 is SASEGT.

The chain uses TRBV12-3 or TRBV12-4 and TRBJ1-4. CDR3 length equals 11 residues. CDR3 sequence reads: CASRSVGELFF.

This chain uses TRBV19 with TRBJ2-2. CDR1 and CDR2 (germline): LNHDA, SQIVND (reference sequence). The length of the CDR3 is 15 residues. The CDR3 is CASSIWAANTGELFF.

V is TRBV20-1 and J is TRBJ1-1. Germline values: CDR1 DFQATT, CDR2 SNEGSKA (reference sequence). The CDR3 consists of 12 residues. The CDR3: CSAPPGNTEAFF.

The chain has TRBV14 and TRBJ2-1; lacking DNA, the TRBD2 call made by TCRdb goes unchecked. The germline V gene encodes CDR1 SGHDN and CDR2 FVKESK. The CDR3 runs 14 residues. The CDR3 sequence is CASTGGDKYNEQFF. The full variable domain, in which reference TRBV14 and TRBJ2-1 provide the parts outside the CDR3, is EAGVTQFPSHSVIEKGQTVTLRCDPISGHDNLYWYRRVMGKEIKFLLHFVKESKQDESGMPNNRFLAERTGGTYSTLKVQPAELEDSGVYFCASTGGDKYNEQFFGPGTRLTVL.

V and J are TRBV4-1 and TRBJ1-1. In germline, CDR1 is MGHRA, CDR2 YSYEKL. The CDR3 totals 15 residues. Here the CDR3 reads CASSQQSFVNTEAFF.

The genes are TRBV30 and TRBJ1-2; TCRdb proposes TRBD1, but this gene call is untestable without DNA. CDR1 is GTSNPN, CDR2 SVGIG, per germline (reference sequence). This CDR3 contains 13 residues. This chain's CDR3 is CAWSVQGGDGYTF.

The rearrangement joins TRBV10-1 to TRBJ1-1; TCRdb names TRBD1, which stays unverified in the absence of DNA. Germline V lookup: CDR1 WNHNN, CDR2 SYGVQD (reference sequence). CDR3 length: 15 residues. Here the CDR3 reads CASSESVGGNTEAFF.

The J gene is TRBJ2-3, the V gene TRBV18; TCRdb indicates TRBD2, and absent DNA this call remains unverified. CDR1 KGHSH and CDR2 LQKENI come from the germline V gene. The CDR3 runs to 17 residues. The CDR3 sequence: CASSPGEPTSLTDTQYF.

The chain couples TRBV28 to TRBJ2-7; TCRdb's D gene call, TRBD1, goes unchecked for lack of DNA. The CDR3 is 13 residues long. Germline-derived CDR1 and CDR2 are MDHEN and SYDVKM. The CDR3 sequence is CASSWEDRGEQYF. Supplemented by reference TRBV28 and TRBJ2-7, the full variable domain reads DVKVTQSSRYLVKRTGEKVFLECVQDMDHENMFWYRQDPGLGLRLIYFSYDVKMKEKGDIPEGYSVSREKKERFSLILESASTNQTSMYLCASSWEDRGEQYFGPGTRLTVT.

This chain uses TRBV28 with TRBJ1-1. The CDR3 is 12 amino acids. The germline gives CDR1 MDHEN, CDR2 SYDVKM. The CDR3: CASRFPNTEAFF.

The gene calls are TRBV11-2 and TRBJ1-1; TCRdb reports TRBD1, a call that lacks DNA to check it against. In germline, CDR1 is SGHAT, CDR2 FQNNGV. The CDR3 totals 12 residues. The CDR3 here is CASSTGTWDPFF.

The rearrangement links TRBV7-9 to TRBJ2-5; the D gene TCRdb calls, TRBD1, cannot be checked with no DNA. Germline V lookup: CDR1 SEHNR, CDR2 FQNEAQ (reference sequence). This CDR3 has 16 amino acids. The CDR3 sequence is CASSSLDRGSLETQYF.